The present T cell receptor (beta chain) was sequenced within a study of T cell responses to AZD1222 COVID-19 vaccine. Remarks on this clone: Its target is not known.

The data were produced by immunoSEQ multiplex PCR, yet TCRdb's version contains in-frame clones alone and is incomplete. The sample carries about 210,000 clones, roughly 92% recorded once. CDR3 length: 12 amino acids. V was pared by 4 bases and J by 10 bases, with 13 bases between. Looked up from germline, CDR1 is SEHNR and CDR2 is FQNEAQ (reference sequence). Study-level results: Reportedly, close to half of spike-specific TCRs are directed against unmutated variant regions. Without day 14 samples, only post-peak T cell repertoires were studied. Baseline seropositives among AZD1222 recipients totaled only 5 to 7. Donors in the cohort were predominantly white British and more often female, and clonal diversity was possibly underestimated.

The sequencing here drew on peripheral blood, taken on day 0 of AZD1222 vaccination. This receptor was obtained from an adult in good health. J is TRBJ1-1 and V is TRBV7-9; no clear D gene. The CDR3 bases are TGTGCCAGCAGCTCGGCAGTACGCGGAGCTTTCTTT. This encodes CASSSAVRGAFF.